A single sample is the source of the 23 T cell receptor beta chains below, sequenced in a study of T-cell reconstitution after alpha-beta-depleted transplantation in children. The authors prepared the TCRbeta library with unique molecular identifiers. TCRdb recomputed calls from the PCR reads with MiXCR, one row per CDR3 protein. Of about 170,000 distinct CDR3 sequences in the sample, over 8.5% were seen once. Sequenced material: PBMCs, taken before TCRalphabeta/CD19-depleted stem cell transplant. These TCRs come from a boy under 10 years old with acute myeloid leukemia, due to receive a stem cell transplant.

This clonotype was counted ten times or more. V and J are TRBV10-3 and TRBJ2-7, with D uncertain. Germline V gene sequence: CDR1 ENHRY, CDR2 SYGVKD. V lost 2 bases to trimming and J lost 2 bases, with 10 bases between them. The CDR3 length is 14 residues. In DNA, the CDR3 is TGTGCCATCAGTGAGAAAGTTAAGGCCTACGAGCAGTACTTC. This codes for CAISEKVKAYEQYF.

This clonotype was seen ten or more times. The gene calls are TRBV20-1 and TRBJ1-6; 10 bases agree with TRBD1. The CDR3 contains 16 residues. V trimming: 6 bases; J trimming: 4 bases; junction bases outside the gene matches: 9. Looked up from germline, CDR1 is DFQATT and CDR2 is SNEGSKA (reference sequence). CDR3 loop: CSARRDRGLYNSPLHF. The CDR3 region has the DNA TGCAGTGCCCGAAGGGACAGGGGATTATATAATTCACCCCTCCACTTT.

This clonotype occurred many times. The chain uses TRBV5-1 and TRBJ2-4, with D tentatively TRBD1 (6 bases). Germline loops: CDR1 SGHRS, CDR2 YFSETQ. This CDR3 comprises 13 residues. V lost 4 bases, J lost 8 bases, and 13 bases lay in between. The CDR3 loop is CASSPSDRDIQYF. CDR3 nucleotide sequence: TGCGCCAGCAGCCCGTCGGACAGAGACATTCAGTACTTC.

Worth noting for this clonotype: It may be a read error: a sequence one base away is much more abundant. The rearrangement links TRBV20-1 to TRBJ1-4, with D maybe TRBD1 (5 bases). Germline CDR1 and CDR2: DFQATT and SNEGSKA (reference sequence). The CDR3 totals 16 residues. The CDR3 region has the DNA TGCAGTGCTAGAGATCTTCTAGGGAAGGGGAATGACAAACTGTTTTTT. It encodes CSARDLLGKGNDKLFF.

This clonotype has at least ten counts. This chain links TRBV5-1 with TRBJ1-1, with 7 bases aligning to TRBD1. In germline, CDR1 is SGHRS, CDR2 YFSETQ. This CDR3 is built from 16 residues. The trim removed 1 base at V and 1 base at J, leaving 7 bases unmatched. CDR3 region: CASSLRQGFGNTEAFF. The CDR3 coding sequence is TGCGCCAGCAGCTTGCGACAGGGCTTCGGGAACACTGAAGCTTTCTTT.

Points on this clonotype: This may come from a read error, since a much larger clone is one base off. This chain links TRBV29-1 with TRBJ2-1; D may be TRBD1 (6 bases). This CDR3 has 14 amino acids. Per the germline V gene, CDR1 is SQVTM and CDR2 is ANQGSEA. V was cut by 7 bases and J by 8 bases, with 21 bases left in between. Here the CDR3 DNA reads TGCAGCGCCCAGGCAGACAGGTCCTGGGATGAGCAGTTCTTC. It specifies CSAQADRSWDEQFF.

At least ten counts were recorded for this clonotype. The CDR3 spells CASSFTEYNEQFF. The CDR3 DNA sequence: TGTGCCAGCAGCTTTACAGAGTACAATGAGCAGTTCTTC. V is TRBV5-5 and J is TRBJ2-1; D unresolved. V lost 2 bases and J 4 bases, leaving 7 bases between the germline ends. There are 13 residues in the CDR3. From germline, CDR1 is SGHKS and CDR2 YYEKEE (reference sequence).

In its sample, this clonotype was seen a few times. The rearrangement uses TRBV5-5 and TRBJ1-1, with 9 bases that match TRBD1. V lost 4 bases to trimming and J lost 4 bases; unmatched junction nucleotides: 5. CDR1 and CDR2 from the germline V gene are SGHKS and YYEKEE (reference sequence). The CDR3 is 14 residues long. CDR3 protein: CASSPGQGGTEAFF. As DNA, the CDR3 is TGTGCCAGCAGCCCGGGACAGGGCGGCACTGAAGCTTTCTTT.

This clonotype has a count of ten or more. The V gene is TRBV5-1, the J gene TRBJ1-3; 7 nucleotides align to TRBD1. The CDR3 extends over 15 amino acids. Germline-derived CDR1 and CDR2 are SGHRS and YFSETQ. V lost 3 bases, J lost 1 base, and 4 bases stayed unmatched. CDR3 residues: CASSSGQTSGNTIYF. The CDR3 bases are TGCGCCAGCAGCTCGGGACAGACTTCTGGAAACACCATATATTTT.

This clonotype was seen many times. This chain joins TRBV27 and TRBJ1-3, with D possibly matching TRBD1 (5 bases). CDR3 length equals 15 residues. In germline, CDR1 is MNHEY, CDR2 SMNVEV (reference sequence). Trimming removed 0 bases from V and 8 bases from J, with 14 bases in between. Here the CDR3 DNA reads TGTGCCAGCAGTTTATCGACCGGGGGGACGGACACCATATATTTT. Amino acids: CASSLSTGGTDTIYF.

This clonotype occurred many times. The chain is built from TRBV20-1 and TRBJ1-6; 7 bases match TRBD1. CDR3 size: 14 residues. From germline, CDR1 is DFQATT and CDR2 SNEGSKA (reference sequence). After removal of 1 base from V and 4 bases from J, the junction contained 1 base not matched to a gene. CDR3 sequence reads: CSARAGQYNSPLHF. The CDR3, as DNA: TGCAGTGCTAGAGCGGGACAGTATAATTCACCCCTCCACTTT.

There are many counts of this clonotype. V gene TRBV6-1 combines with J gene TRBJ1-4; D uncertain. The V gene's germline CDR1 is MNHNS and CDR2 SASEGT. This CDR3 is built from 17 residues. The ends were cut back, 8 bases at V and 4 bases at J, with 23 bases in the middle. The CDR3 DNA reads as TGTGCCAGCGGGTCCACGGTTCGCCTAAGGGTTAATGAAAAACTGTTTTTT. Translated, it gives CASGSTVRLRVNEKLFF.

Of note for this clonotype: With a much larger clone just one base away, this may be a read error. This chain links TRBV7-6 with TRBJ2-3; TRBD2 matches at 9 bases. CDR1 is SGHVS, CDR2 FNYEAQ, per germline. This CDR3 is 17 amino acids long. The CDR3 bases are TGTGCCAACAGCCAGCCGCTAGCGGGGTTACTCACAGATACGCAGTATTTT. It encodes CANSQPLAGLLTDTQYF.

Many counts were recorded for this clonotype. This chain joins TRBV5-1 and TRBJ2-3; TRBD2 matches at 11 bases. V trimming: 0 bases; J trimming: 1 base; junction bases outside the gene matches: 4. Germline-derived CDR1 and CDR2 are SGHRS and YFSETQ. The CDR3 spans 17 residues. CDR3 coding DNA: TGCGCCAGCAGCTTGGGGGGACTAGCGGAGCGCACAGATACGCAGTATTTT. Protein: CASSLGGLAERTDTQYF.

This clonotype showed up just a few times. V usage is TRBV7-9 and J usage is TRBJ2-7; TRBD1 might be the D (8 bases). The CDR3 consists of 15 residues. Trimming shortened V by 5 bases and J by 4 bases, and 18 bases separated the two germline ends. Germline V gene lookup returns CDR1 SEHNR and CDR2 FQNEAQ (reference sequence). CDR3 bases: TGTGCCAGCAGCGGGGGAGGGACAGGACTTTACGAGCAGTACTTC. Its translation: CASSGGGTGLYEQYF.

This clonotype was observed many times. This CDR3 is CASRNQQGAQEKLFF. CDR3 nucleotides: TGTGCCAGCAGAAATCAACAGGGGGCACAGGAAAAACTGTTTTTT. This chain connects TRBV15 to TRBJ1-4, with 9 bases that match TRBD1. Germline V gene sequence: CDR1 LNHNV, CDR2 YYDKDF (reference sequence). After removal of 10 bases from V and 8 bases from J, the junction contained 14 bases not matched to a gene. CDR3 size: 15 residues.

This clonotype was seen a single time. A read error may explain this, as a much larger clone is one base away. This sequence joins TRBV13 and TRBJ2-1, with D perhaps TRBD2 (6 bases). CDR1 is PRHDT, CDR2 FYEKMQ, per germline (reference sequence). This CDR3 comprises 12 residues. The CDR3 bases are TGTGTCAGCTCTCGGGGGTACTATGAGCAGTTCTTC. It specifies CVSSRGYYEQFF.

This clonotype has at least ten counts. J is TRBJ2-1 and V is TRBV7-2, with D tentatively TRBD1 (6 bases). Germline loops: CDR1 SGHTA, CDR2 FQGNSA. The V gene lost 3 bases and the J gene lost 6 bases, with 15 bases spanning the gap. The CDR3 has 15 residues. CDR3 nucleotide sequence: TGTGCCAGCAGCTTCAGGGGTTCGATGGCCAATGAGCAGTTCTTC. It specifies CASSFRGSMANEQFF.

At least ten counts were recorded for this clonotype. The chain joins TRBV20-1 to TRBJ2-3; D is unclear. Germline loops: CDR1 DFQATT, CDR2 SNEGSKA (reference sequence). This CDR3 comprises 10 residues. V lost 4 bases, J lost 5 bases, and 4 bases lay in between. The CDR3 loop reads CSATLDTQYF. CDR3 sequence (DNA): TGCAGTGCTACGCTAGATACGCAGTATTTT.

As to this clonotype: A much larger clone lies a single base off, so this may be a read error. CDR3 sequence reads: CASSPGGGTALTF. Written as DNA, the CDR3 is TGTGCCAGCAGCCCCGGGGGAGGGACTGCCCTGACTTTC. The chain joins TRBV7-2 to TRBJ2-6; TRBD2 matches 7 bases. This CDR3 is 13 amino acids long. The J segment lost 15 bases and the V segment lost 5 bases, leaving 10 bases of the junction unmatched. CDR1 is SGHTA, CDR2 FQGNSA, per germline.

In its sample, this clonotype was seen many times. The CDR3 bases are TGCGCCAGCAGAACAGGTGGGCTTGAAGCTTTCTTT. Its protein product is CASRTGGLEAFF. The chain uses TRBV5-1 and TRBJ1-1; D perhaps matches TRBD1 (5 bases). Trimming stripped 5 bases from V and 7 bases from J, with 12 bases between. This CDR3 has 12 amino acids. The V gene's germline CDR1 is SGHRS and CDR2 YFSETQ.

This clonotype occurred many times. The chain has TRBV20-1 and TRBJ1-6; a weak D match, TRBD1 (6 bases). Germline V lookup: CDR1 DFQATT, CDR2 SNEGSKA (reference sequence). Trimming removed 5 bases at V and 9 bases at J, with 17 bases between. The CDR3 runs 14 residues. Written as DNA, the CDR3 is TGCAGTGCTGGGGGGGCCAGAGGTGGTTCACCCCTCCACTTT. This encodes CSAGGARGGSPLHF.

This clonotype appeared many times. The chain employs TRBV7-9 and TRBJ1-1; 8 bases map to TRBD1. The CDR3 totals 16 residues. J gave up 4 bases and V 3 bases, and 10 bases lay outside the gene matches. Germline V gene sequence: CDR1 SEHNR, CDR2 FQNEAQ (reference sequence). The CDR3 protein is CASSLHRTGPGTEAFF. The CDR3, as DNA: TGTGCCAGCAGCTTGCATCGGACAGGGCCAGGCACTGAAGCTTTCTTT. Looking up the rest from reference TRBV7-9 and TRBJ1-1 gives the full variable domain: DTGVSQNPRHKITKRGQNVTFRCDPISEHNRLYWYRQTLGQGPEFLTYFQNEAQLEKSRLLSDRFSAERPKGSFSTLEIQRTEQGDSAMYLCASSLHRTGPGTEAFFGQGTRLTVV.